The 19 T cell receptor beta chains below were found in one sample sequenced in a study of cytomegalovirus exposure and HLA in healthy donors. Vbeta (60) and Jbeta (13) primers were used in the PCR. TCRdb keeps only in-frame clones here, not all; method: immunoSEQ multiplex PCR. The sample table includes about 88,000 clones. The sequenced sample was PBMCs. The source of these receptors is a girl aged 5 to 17 in good health and CMV-seropositive.

The chain links TRBV29-1 to TRBJ1-4; TRBD1 is a possible D gene (5 bases). Germline V gene sequence: CDR1 SQVTM, CDR2 ANQGSEA. V was clipped by 4 bases and J by 7 bases, with 13 bases between them. This CDR3 has 13 amino acids. The CDR3 is CSVGQGGSEKLFF. The CDR3 DNA follows: TGCAGCGTTGGGCAGGGAGGTAGTGAAAAACTGTTTTTT.

The rearrangement joins TRBV5-1 to TRBJ1-5, with 7 bases lining up with TRBD1. Germline V gene lookup returns CDR1 SGHRS and CDR2 YFSETQ. J gave up 3 bases and V 4 bases, and 4 bases lay outside the gene matches. The CDR3 length is 14 residues. CDR3 sequence (DNA): TGCGCCAGCAGCCCGGGGACAGACAATCAGCCCCAGCATTTT. Protein sequence: CASSPGTDNQPQHF.

To note about this clone: A junction boundary mismatches the germline segment, possibly from a read error. The chain couples TRBV30 to TRBJ2-5, with 14 bases lining up with TRBD2. The germline V gene encodes CDR1 GTSNPN and CDR2 SVGIG (reference sequence). CDR3 length equals 15 residues. The CDR3 DNA reads as TGTGCCGGGAGTCCCAAGACTAGCGGGAGGGTGACCCAGTACTTC. Residues: CAGSPKTSGRVTQYF. Combining the CDR3 with reference TRBV30 and TRBJ2-5 gives the whole variable domain SQTIHQWPATLVQPVGSPLSLECTVEGTSNPNLYWYRQAAGRGLQLLFYSVGIGQISSEVPQNLSASRPQDRQFILSSKKLLLSDSGFYLCAGSPKTSGRVTQYFGPGTRLLVL.

The CDR3 here is CASSQIDREVRPLHF. Written as DNA, the CDR3 is TGCGCCAGCAGCCAAATAGACAGGGAGGTGCGACCCCTCCACTTT. V and J are TRBV4-1 and TRBJ1-6; 7 bases match TRBD1. The CDR3 is 15 residues long. V was pared by 2 bases and J by 12 bases, with 10 bases of the junction left unmatched. Germline values: CDR1 MGHRA, CDR2 YSYEKL.

The chain links TRBV6-5 to TRBJ2-7; TRBD1 matches at 11 bases. Trimming took 2 bases from V and 6 from J; bases not matched to a gene: 6. CDR3 length: 15 residues. Germline CDR1 is MNHEY and CDR2 is SVGAGI. This chain's CDR3 is CASSYRDRGSSEQYF. Written as DNA, the CDR3 is TGTGCCAGCAGTTACCGGGACAGGGGGTCGAGCGAGCAGTACTTC.

The chain joins TRBV29-1 to TRBJ2-1; weak D call: TRBD2 (6 bases). CDR1 and CDR2 (germline): SQVTM, ANQGSEA. Deletions cut 3 bases from V and 7 bases from J, with 10 bases between. The CDR3 consists of 12 residues. CDR3 sequence (DNA): TGCAGCGTTGAGGGGCTAGCGAATGAGCAGTTCTTC. Its protein is CSVEGLANEQFF.

The chain uses TRBV7-9 and TRBJ2-2; the D gene is possibly TRBD1 (5 bases). V gave up 3 bases and J gave up 4 bases, with 15 bases separating them. CDR1 and CDR2 from the germline V gene are SEHNR and FQNEAQ (reference sequence). This CDR3 region has 16 residues. CDR3: CASSLGPRVFTGELFF. The CDR3 nucleotides read TGTGCCAGCAGCTTGGGGCCCAGGGTTTTCACCGGGGAGCTGTTTTTT.

V usage is TRBV7-2 and J usage is TRBJ2-7; TRBD2 matches at 11 bases. V trimming: 1 base; J trimming: 3 bases; junction bases outside the gene matches: 8. The CDR3 runs 17 residues. In germline, CDR1 is SGHTA, CDR2 FQGNSA. This CDR3 is CASSLEGLAGGFYEQYF. The CDR3 DNA reads TGTGCCAGCAGCTTAGAGGGGCTAGCGGGGGGATTCTACGAGCAGTACTTC.

Concerning this clone: Distinct nucleotide sequences in the sample also encode this CDR3. The chain couples TRBV13 to TRBJ1-1; TRBD1 aligns across 9 bases. V shed 4 bases, J shed 5 bases, and the junction held 8 bases outside the gene matches. The CDR3 consists of 15 residues. The germline CDR1 and CDR2 sequences are PRHDT and FYEKMQ (reference sequence). CDR3 amino acids: CASSSPTGGGTEAFF. CDR3 DNA: TGTGCCAGCAGCTCACCAACAGGGGGCGGGACTGAAGCTTTCTTT.

The V call is TRBV7-2, the J call TRBJ2-3; 11 bases line up with TRBD2. V was pared by 5 bases and J by 3 bases, with 4 bases of the junction left unmatched. The CDR3 covers 15 residues. Germline V CDR1 and CDR2: SGHTA, FQGNSA. The CDR3 is CASSRGTSGTDTQYF. CDR3 bases: TGTGCCAGCAGCCGGGGGACTAGCGGTACAGATACGCAGTATTTT.

The rearrangement uses TRBV5-4 and TRBJ1-1, with D hard to call. The CDR3 length is 15 residues. Trimming took 1 base from V and 0 from J, leaving 10 bases between them. Germline V gives CDR1 SGHNT, CDR2 YYREEE (reference sequence). The CDR3 region has the DNA TGTGCCAGCAGCTTGACCGGAGCCATGAACACTGAAGCTTTCTTT. Its translation is CASSLTGAMNTEAFF. Full variable domain (rest looked up from reference TRBV5-4 and TRBJ1-1): ETGVTQSPTHLIKTRGQQVTLRCSSQSGHNTVSWYQQALGQGPQFIFQYYREEENGRGNFPPRFSGLQFPNYSSELNVNALELDDSALYLCASSLTGAMNTEAFFGQGTRLTVV.

The genes are TRBV7-9 and TRBJ2-7; TRBD1 aligns across 10 bases. V trimming: 10 bases; J trimming: 2 bases; junction bases outside the gene matches: 8. Germline CDR1 is SEHNR and CDR2 is FQNEAQ (reference sequence). The CDR3 length is 14 residues. For the CDR3, the DNA is TGTGCCATTGGGGGGGACAGGGGAACCTACGAGCAGTACTTC. Its protein is CAIGGDRGTYEQYF.

Comments on this clone: At one end, the junction sequence differs from germline, possibly due to a read error. The chain uses TRBV5-1 and TRBJ2-4; D is perhaps TRBD2 (7 bases). Germline CDR1 SGHRS, CDR2 YFSETQ. The CDR3 runs 14 residues. The CDR3 nucleotides read TGCGCCAGCAGCTGGCGGGGAGGGGGGGACATTCAGTCCTTC. Translated, it gives CASSWRGGGDIQSF.

The genes are TRBV14 and TRBJ2-1, with D maybe TRBD1 (6 bases). CDR1 and CDR2 from the germline V gene are SGHDN and FVKESK. Trimming stripped 3 bases from V and 5 bases from J, with 11 bases between. This CDR3 is 14 amino acids long. CDR3: CASSHPDSDNEQFF. In DNA form, the CDR3 reads TGTGCCAGCAGCCACCCGGACAGTGACAATGAGCAGTTCTTC.

V and J are TRBV7-2 and TRBJ2-2; D ambiguous. CDR1 and CDR2 (germline): SGHTA, FQGNSA. This CDR3 is built from 13 residues. V was pared by 5 bases and J by 4 bases, with 8 bases between. Here the CDR3 DNA reads TGTGCCAGCAGCCCCCTACCCACCGGGGAGCTGTTTTTT. Protein: CASSPLPTGELFF. Supplemented by reference TRBV7-2 and TRBJ2-2, the full variable domain reads GAGVSQSPSNKVTEKGKDVELRCDPISGHTALYWYRQSLGQGLEFLIYFQGNSAPDKSGLPSDRFSAERTGGSVSTLTIQRTQQEDSAVYLCASSPLPTGELFFGEGSRLTVL.

The genes are TRBV4-1 and TRBJ1-5; D is unresolved. Germline CDR1 MGHRA, CDR2 YSYEKL. Between the trimmed V and J ends, which lost 4 bases and 7 bases, there was a span of 14 bases. The CDR3 extends over 14 amino acids. The CDR3 nucleotides read TGCGCCAGCAGCCTGAGGGAGGGTAACCAGCCCCAGCATTTT. Protein: CASSLREGNQPQHF.

The CDR3 spells CATSEGTGVSQPQHF. As DNA, the CDR3 is TGTGCCACCAGCGAGGGGACAGGGGTAAGCCAGCCCCAGCATTTT. The chain combines TRBV15 with TRBJ1-5; 10 bases agree with TRBD1. The germline CDR1 and CDR2 sequences are LNHNV and YYDKDF (reference sequence). With V trimmed by 5 bases and J by 7 bases, 8 bases remained unmatched. CDR3 length: 15 residues.

The V gene is TRBV7-9, the J gene TRBJ2-5; TRBD1 matches at 10 bases. The CDR3 extends over 15 amino acids. Germline V gives CDR1 SEHNR, CDR2 FQNEAQ (reference sequence). Losses at the gene ends were 2 bases for V and 3 bases for J; bases not matched to a gene: 3. The CDR3 protein is CASSLQGQGKETQYF. DNA of the CDR3: TGTGCCAGCAGCTTACAGGGACAGGGGAAAGAGACCCAGTACTTC.

This chain links TRBV9 with TRBJ2-5; perhaps TRBD2 as D (5 bases). The germline gives CDR1 SGDLS, CDR2 YYNGEE. Trimming stripped 4 bases from V and 2 bases from J, with 15 bases between. This CDR3 comprises 15 residues. CDR3 sequence (DNA): TGTGCCAGCAGCACCCTCGGGAATGTGCAAGAGACCCAGTACTTC. Translated, it gives CASSTLGNVQETQYF.